This record concerns one TCR beta chain sequence. Its target is unknown. The germline V gene encodes CDR1 SGHTA and CDR2 FQGNSA. V was pared by 6 bases and J by 5 bases, with 3 bases of the junction left unmatched. CDR3 size: 12 residues. This specimen comes from a study of cytomegalovirus exposure and HLA in healthy donors. 13 Jbeta primers and 60 Vbeta primers were used for the PCR. TCRdb's copy holds only in-frame clones and misses some; the assay was immunoSEQ multiplex PCR. The sample carries about 120,000 clones, about three quarters recorded once. Study outcomes and limitations: Donors belonging to an Asian-associated ancestry cluster reportedly showed fewer N-insertions in productive TCRs than the 666-donor mean, according to what a later analysis found.

The chain combines TRBV7-2 with TRBJ2-5, with 7 bases matching TRBD2. Material: PBMCs. The clonotype originates from a woman in her 40s in good health and CMV-seropositive. For the CDR3, the DNA is TGTGCCAGCAGTTATAGCGGGGAGACCCAGTACTTC. It yields the protein CASSYSGETQYF.